The entry below gives a single TCR beta chain sequence along with its context. This sample is part of a study of blood T cell repertoires in COVID-19. The wider study: Acute and convalescent COVID-19 specimens originated in the United States, Italy and Spain. Nucleic acid was either cDNA or gDNA, and it came from T cells, B-cell-depleted T cells, or PBMCs.

Original analysis: By means of reference gene primer amplification, nucleated cell counts were estimated. Clones were sequenced by immunoSEQ multiplex PCR, and TCRdb holds only the in-frame ones, with some missing. V, J and clone size reflect that table, while D and trimming were determined from the DNA. The top ten clones hold about 1.7% of a sample with 130,000 to 150,000 clones, about 87% of them seen once. The sequenced sample consisted of peripheral blood. The TCR comes from a woman between 50 and 59 years old with acute or convalescent COVID-19.

The CDR3 reads CASRSGLGSGTQYF. CDR3 coding DNA: TGTGCCAGCAGGTCGGGACTGGGCTCCGGTACGCAGTATTTT. J is TRBJ2-3 and V is TRBV2; tentative D call: TRBD2 (6 bases). Germline V lookup: CDR1 SNHLY, CDR2 FYNNEI. Trimming removed 6 bases from V and 8 bases from J, with 18 bases in between. The CDR3 has 14 amino acids.